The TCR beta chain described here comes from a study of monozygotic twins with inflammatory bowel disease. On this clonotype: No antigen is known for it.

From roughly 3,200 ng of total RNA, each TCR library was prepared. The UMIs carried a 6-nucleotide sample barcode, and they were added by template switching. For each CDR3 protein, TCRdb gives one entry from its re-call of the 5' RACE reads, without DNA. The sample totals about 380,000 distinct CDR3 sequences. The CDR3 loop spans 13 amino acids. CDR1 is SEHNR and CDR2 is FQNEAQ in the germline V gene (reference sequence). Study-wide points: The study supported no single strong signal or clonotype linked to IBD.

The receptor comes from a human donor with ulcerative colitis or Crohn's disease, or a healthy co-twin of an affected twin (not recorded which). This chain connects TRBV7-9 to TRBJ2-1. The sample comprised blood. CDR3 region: CASEDFRTNEQFF.